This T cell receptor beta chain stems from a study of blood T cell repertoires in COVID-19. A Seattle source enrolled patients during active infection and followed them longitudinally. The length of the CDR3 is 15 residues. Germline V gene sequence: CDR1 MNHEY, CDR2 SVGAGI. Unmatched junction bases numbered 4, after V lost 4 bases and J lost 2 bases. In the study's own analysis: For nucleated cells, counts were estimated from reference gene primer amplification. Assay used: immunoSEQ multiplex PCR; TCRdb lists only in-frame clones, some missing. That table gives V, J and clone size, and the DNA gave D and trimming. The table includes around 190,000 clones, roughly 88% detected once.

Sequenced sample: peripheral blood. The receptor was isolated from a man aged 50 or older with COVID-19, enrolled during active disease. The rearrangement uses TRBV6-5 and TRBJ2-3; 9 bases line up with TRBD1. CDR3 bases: TGTGCCAGCAGTTCGGACAGGGGAATCACAGATACGCAGTATTTT. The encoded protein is CASSSDRGITDTQYF.